Listed below are T cell receptor beta chains from one sample, sequenced in a study of T cell responses to AZD1222 COVID-19 vaccine. The assay was immunoSEQ multiplex PCR, and TCRdb's table has in-frame clones only and misses some. The sample shows tens of thousands of clones, 89% of them seen only once. The source was peripheral blood, collected on day 0 of AZD1222 vaccination. These receptors were collected from an adult in good health. Each CDR3 is given with its conserved first and last residue. Fields, in order: D gene, V gene, clone size, J gene, CDR3 DNA, CDR3 protein. A D gene is named only where the DNA matches it firmly. Some rows have no size entry. The others give once, few or many, or a class for an expanded clone.

TRBD1	TRBV5-1	once	TRBJ2-5	TGCGCCAGCAGCCACCAGGGGGCTGAGACCCAGTACTTC	CASSHQGAETQYF
TRBD1	TRBV18	.	TRBJ1-5	TGTGCCAGCTCACCAGGGACAGGGGGGAGTCAGCCCCAGCATTTT	CASSPGTGGSQPQHF
.	TRBV11-2	.	TRBJ1-4	TGTGCCAGCAGCCCCACGGGGGCAACTAATGAAAAACTGTTTTTT	CASSPTGATNEKLFF
.	TRBV30	.	TRBJ2-7	TGTGCCTGGAGTGGGTCAGGGGACGAGCAGTACTTC	CAWSGSGDEQYF
TRBD1	TRBV19	.	TRBJ1-2	TGTGCCAGTAGTGGTCCGGACAGGGGAGGGGATGGCTACACCTTC	CASSGPDRGGDGYTF
.	TRBV6-5	.	TRBJ2-1	TGTGCCAGCAGGGCAAGACAGTCCTCCTACAATGAGCAGTTCTTC	CASRARQSSYNEQFF
TRBD1	TRBV29-1	few	TRBJ1-1	TGCAGCGTCCGACAGGGAACTGAAGCTTTCTTT	CSVRQGTEAFF
TRBD2	TRBV12-3/TRBV12-4	once	TRBJ2-3	TGTGCCAGCAGGTGGACTAGTGCGGGGACGCAGTATTTT	CASRWTSAGTQYF
TRBD1	TRBV29-1	few	TRBJ2-1	TGCAGCGGGGACAGGGCTCGGGAGCAGTTCTTC	CSGDRAREQFF
TRBD2	TRBV3-1/TRBV3-2	.	TRBJ2-5	TGTGCCAGCAGCCAAGCGGGAGGGCCACAGGGCCAAGAGACCCAGTACTTC	CASSQAGGPQGQETQYF
TRBD1	TRBV7-3	.	TRBJ2-7	TGTGCCAGCAGCCAATCGGGACAGGTCTACGAGCAGTACTTC	CASSQSGQVYEQYF
.	TRBV29-1	.	TRBJ2-7	TGCAGCGTTGAACTGAGGGGGTTCTCCTACGAGCAGTACTTC	CSVELRGFSYEQYF
.	TRBV9	few	TRBJ2-5	TGTGCCAGCAGCGTAGGGACAGCTTATCAAGAGACCCAGTACTTC	CASSVGTAYQETQYF
TRBD1	TRBV29-1	.	TRBJ1-1	TGCAGCGTAGAACAGGGGGCTGGCACTGAAGCTTTCTTT	CSVEQGAGTEAFF
TRBD2	TRBV19	.	TRBJ2-5	TGTGCCAGTAGTCGACTAGCGGGACAAGAGACCCAGTACTTC	CASSRLAGQETQYF
.	TRBV19	.	TRBJ2-1	TGTGCCAGTAGTCTGTTTGGAGTTAGCTCCTACAATGAGCAGTTCTTC	CASSLFGVSSYNEQFF
.	TRBV27	once	TRBJ1-5	TGTGCCAGCAGCATCAGGGTCAATCAGCCCCAGCATTTT	CASSIRVNQPQHF
.	TRBV6-1	few	TRBJ1-5	TGTGCCAGCAGTGAAGCTGGGACCTTCGGAGGTAGCAATCAGCCCCAGCATTTT	CASSEAGTFGGSNQPQHF
.	TRBV6-5	.	TRBJ2-7	TGTGCCAGCAGTCACCGGGACATTAATAAGCAGTACTTC	CASSHRDINKQYF
TRBD1	TRBV5-1	.	TRBJ1-1	TGCGCCAGCAGCCCCTCGACAGGGGAAAACACTGAAGCTTTCTTT	CASSPSTGENTEAFF
.	TRBV24-1	.	TRBJ2-3	TGTGCCACCAGTGATCGGACGGATACGCAGTATTTT	CATSDRTDTQYF
.	TRBV9	.	TRBJ1-1	TGTGCCAGCAGTTTGAGCACTAACACTGAAGCTTTCTTT	CASSLSTNTEAFF
.	TRBV9	.	TRBJ2-1	TGTGCCAGCAGCGCCAACAATGAGCAGTTCTTC	CASSANNEQFF
.	TRBV5-1	.	TRBJ2-2	TGCGCCAGCAGAAGTCTCCGGTACACCGGGGAGCTGTTTTTT	CASRSLRYTGELFF
.	TRBV13	.	TRBJ1-2	TGTGCCAGCGGGTTGGGGAACCCTAACTATGGCTACACCTTC	CASGLGNPNYGYTF
TRBD1	TRBV5-1	.	TRBJ1-2	TGCGCCAGCAGCTTTTCCGGGACAGGGGTTCTAGGCTACACCTTC	CASSFSGTGVLGYTF
.	TRBV12-3/TRBV12-4	.	TRBJ1-1	TGTGCCAGCAGTTTAGGCCCCAGCACTGAAGCTTTCTTT	CASSLGPSTEAFF
.	TRBV5-1	.	TRBJ2-7	TGCGCCAGCAGCTTCGATGGTCAATTCGGAACAGAGCAGTACTTC	CASSFDGQFGTEQYF
.	TRBV9	.	TRBJ1-2	TGTGCCAGCAGCGAGGGGGACAACTATGGCTACACCTTC	CASSEGDNYGYTF
.	TRBV27	.	TRBJ2-2	TGTGCCAGCAGTGGCTTTCCCGGGGAGCTGTTTTTT	CASSGFPGELFF
.	TRBV27	.	TRBJ2-7	TGTGCCAGCAGTAGACAGGATACCTACGAGCAGTACTTC	CASSRQDTYEQYF
.	TRBV6-5	.	TRBJ1-1	TGTGCCAGCCGTCCCTTAAACAGGGATAACCCTGAAGCTTTCTTT	CASRPLNRDNPEAFF
.	TRBV6-1	.	TRBJ2-7	TGTGCCAGCAGTGAACAGGGGCAGGGAGGTAACGAGCAGTACTTC	CASSEQGQGGNEQYF
.	TRBV21-1	.	TRBJ2-7	TGTGCCAGCAGCAAAGAAAGACGACTAGCGGGAGTATACGAGCAGTACTTC	CASSKERRLAGVYEQYF
.	TRBV6-1	once	TRBJ1-5	TGTGCCAGCAGTGAACAGGGCGACAGATTCTTGGTGAATCAGCCCCAGCATTTT	CASSEQGDRFLVNQPQHF
TRBD2	TRBV18	.	TRBJ2-1	TGTGCCAGCTCACCCGGCGGGGGTAGCTCCTACAATGAGCAGTTCTTC	CASSPGGGSSYNEQFF
TRBD1	TRBV18	.	TRBJ1-3	TGTGCCAGCTCACCTCTGACAGGGAACTCTGGAAACACCATATATTTT	CASSPLTGNSGNTIYF
.	TRBV19	.	TRBJ2-7	TGTGCCAGTAGTATAGTAAGCGGAAAGAGCTCCTACGAGCAGTACTTC	CASSIVSGKSSYEQYF
.	TRBV30	.	TRBJ1-6	TGTGCCTGGACCTTGGGGGGACCCAATTCACCCCTCCACTTT	CAWTLGGPNSPLHF
.	TRBV30	.	TRBJ1-5	TGTGCCTGGAGTGGGAGTAGGGCCAATCAGCCCCAGCATTTT	CAWSGSRANQPQHF
.	TRBV10-3	.	TRBJ2-2	TGTGCCATCAGTGAGCGAAACACCGGGGAGCTGTTTTTT	CAISERNTGELFF
TRBD1	TRBV6-5	.	TRBJ1-3	TGTGCCACACGAAGACAGGGGGTCTCTGGAAACACCATATATTTT	CATRRQGVSGNTIYF
.	TRBV5-1	once	TRBJ2-5	TGCGCCAGCAGCTTAAGTCTCCCGGGGACCCAGTACTTC	CASSLSLPGTQYF
.	TRBV7-6	.	TRBJ1-1	TGTGCCAGCAGCCAGGGGCCACTTAGGGAAGCTTTCTTT	CASSQGPLREAFF
.	TRBV10-3	once	TRBJ2-7	TGTGCCATCAGTTACGGGACAACCGACGAGCAGTACTTC	CAISYGTTDEQYF
TRBD2	TRBV14	.	TRBJ2-5	TGTGCCAGCAGCCCAGGCAGCGGGAGGGCACAAGAGACCCAGTACTTC	CASSPGSGRAQETQYF
.	TRBV7-9	.	TRBJ2-5	TGTGCCAGCAGCTTAGCGCCCAGCCAAGAGACCCAGTACTTC	CASSLAPSQETQYF
.	TRBV7-2	.	TRBJ1-4	TGTGCCAGCAGCCTTTCCGGTACCCGCGGGGAAAAACTGTTTTTT	CASSLSGTRGEKLFF
.	TRBV21-1	.	TRBJ1-1	TGTGCCAGCAGCAAAGTAATGGCCTTGAACACTGAAGCTTTCTTT	CASSKVMALNTEAFF
TRBD2	TRBV10-1	.	TRBJ2-7	TGCGCCAGACACGCCATGGGACTAGCGGGGTGGGATTACTACGAGCAGTACTTC	CARHAMGLAGWDYYEQYF
TRBD1	TRBV18	.	TRBJ2-2	TGTGCCAGCTCAGCAGGACAGGGCGGGGAGCTGTTTTTT	CASSAGQGGELFF
.	TRBV7-8	.	TRBJ2-3	TGTGCCAGCAGCCCGTGGATCGATGCGCAAGATACGCAGTATTTT	CASSPWIDAQDTQYF
TRBD2	TRBV3-1/TRBV3-2	.	TRBJ2-3	TGTGCCAGCAGCCAAACTGCCGGGACTAGCGGGACCAGCACAGATACGCAGTATTTT	CASSQTAGTSGTSTDTQYF
TRBD1	TRBV20-1	once	TRBJ1-2	TGCAGTGCTGGTGACCGGGACAGGGCGGGCGGCTACACCTTC	CSAGDRDRAGGYTF
.	TRBV7-8	.	TRBJ1-1	TGTGCCAGCAGCCGGGGACGATCCACTGAAGCTTTCTTT	CASSRGRSTEAFF